This T cell receptor (beta chain) was sequenced for a study of T-cell memory formation after mild COVID-19. Study background: For the most part, TCR clusters were specific to one donor. Study findings and constraints: CD4/CD8 balance characterized clones contracting day 15 to 85, and CD4+ skew characterized later expanders. Whether second-wave clones peaking at day 37 were SARS-CoV-2 specific went unconfirmed.

The V end lost 0 bases, the J end lost 2 bases, and 9 bases lay between the germline ends. The V gene's germline CDR1 is SEHNR and CDR2 FQNEAQ (reference sequence). The CDR3 totals 15 residues. Remarks on this clonotype: Its matching antigen is unknown.

TCRdb passed the 5' RACE reads through MiXCR, listing each CDR3 protein once. The profile shows under 350,000 distinct CDR3 sequences, 16% of them singletons. This TCR derives from a young man who had mild COVID-19 (a few samples of this study predate the infection). Cell type and time point are not known. The chain has TRBV7-9 and TRBJ2-3; D may match TRBD1 or TRBD2 (5 bases each). Sequencing was performed on PBMCs or a T cell subset sorted from them (not recorded which). The CDR3 loop reads CASSLALGTTDTQYF. CDR3 nucleotide sequence: TGTGCCAGCAGCTTAGCGTTGGGGACCACAGATACGCAGTATTTT.